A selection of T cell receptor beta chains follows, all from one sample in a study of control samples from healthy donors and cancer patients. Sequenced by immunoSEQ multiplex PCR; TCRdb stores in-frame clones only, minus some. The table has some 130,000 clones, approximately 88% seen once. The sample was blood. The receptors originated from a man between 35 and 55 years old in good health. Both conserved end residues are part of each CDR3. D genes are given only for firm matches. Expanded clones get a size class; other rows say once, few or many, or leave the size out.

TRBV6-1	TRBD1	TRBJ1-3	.	CASSALGPGTGAGNTIYF	TGTGCCAGCAGTGCACTAGGACCCGGGACAGGGGCTGGAAACACCATATATTTT
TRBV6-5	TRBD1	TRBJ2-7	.	CASRRTGTYEQYF	TGTGCCAGTCGCCGGACAGGGACCTACGAGCAGTACTTC
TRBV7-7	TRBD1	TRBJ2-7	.	CASSLGVGQGAGEQYF	TGTGCCAGCAGCTTAGGCGTGGGACAGGGGGCCGGCGAGCAGTACTTC
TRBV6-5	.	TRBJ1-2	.	CASSYGGSHTF	TGTGCCAGCAGTTACGGCGGAAGCCACACCTTC
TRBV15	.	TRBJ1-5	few	CATSRDRVYSNQPQHF	TGTGCCACCAGCAGAGATAGGGTTTATAGCAATCAGCCCCAGCATTTT
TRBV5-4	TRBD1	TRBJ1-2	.	CASIQTGGRRDGYTF	TGTGCCAGCATCCAGACAGGGGGGCGGCGGGATGGCTACACCTTC
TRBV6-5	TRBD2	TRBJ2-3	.	CASTSGGTDTQYF	TGTGCCAGCACCAGCGGGGGAACAGATACGCAGTATTTT
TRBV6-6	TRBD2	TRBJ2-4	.	CASSYGREPKNIQYF	TGTGCCAGCAGTTATGGGAGGGAACCCAAAAACATTCAGTACTTC
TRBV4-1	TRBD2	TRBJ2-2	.	CASSQGAGGTAGELFF	TGCGCCAGCAGCCAAGGAGCGGGGGGGACAGCAGGGGAGCTGTTTTTT
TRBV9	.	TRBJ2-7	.	CASSFGLEGDEQYF	TGTGCCAGCAGCTTCGGACTAGAGGGGGACGAGCAGTACTTC
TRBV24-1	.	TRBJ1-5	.	CATSDPGQGGNQPQHF	TGTGCCACCAGTGACCCGGGACAAGGGGGCAATCAGCCCCAGCATTTT
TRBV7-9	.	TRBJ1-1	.	CASSSPRKTPHLNTEAFF	TGTGCCAGCAGCTCCCCGCGAAAGACACCACACCTGAACACTGAAGCTTTCTTT
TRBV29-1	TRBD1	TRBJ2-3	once	CSVLGQGRGLLNTQYF	TGCAGCGTCCTAGGTCAGGGCAGGGGGCTGTTGAATACGCAGTATTTT
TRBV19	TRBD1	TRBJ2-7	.	CASSRMDRGHEQYF	TGTGCCAGTAGTAGGATGGACAGGGGGCACGAGCAGTACTTC
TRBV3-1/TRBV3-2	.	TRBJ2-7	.	CASSQSPGQGLNF	TGTGCCAGCAGCCAATCCCCGGGGCAGGGTTTGAACTTC
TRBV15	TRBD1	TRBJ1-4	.	CATSGGTNEKLFF	TGTGCCACCTCAGGGGGAACTAATGAAAAACTGTTTTTT
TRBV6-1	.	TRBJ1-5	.	CASAPGRTSNQPQHF	TGTGCCAGTGCGCCGGGACGGACCTCCAATCAGCCCCAGCATTTT
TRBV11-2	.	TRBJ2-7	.	CASTPGASYEQYF	TGTGCCAGCACGCCGGGCGCTTCCTACGAGCAGTACTTC
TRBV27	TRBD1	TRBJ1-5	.	CASSSSRDRGGQPQHF	TGTGCCAGCAGTTCGTCCCGGGACAGGGGGGGACAGCCCCAGCATTTT
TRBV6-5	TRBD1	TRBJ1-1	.	CASSYSGTGSTEAFF	TGTGCCAGCAGTTACTCTGGGACAGGGAGCACTGAAGCTTTCTTT
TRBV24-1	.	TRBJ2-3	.	CATEGVGDTQYF	TGTGCCACCGAAGGGGTTGGAGATACGCAGTATTTT
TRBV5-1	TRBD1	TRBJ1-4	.	CASSLAGQGNEKLFF	TGCGCCAGCAGCTTGGCGGGACAGGGGAATGAAAAACTGTTTTTT
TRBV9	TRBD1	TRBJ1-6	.	CASSVVIGTGGYVSPLHF	TGTGCCAGCAGCGTAGTTATCGGGACAGGGGGTTATGTTTCACCCCTCCACTTT
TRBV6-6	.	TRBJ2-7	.	CASSSTQGLRTYEQYF	TGTGCCAGCAGTTCGACCCAAGGACTGCGAACCTACGAGCAGTACTTC
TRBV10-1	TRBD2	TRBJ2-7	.	CATQAGPSYEQYF	TGCGCCACCCAAGCGGGACCGTCCTACGAGCAGTACTTC
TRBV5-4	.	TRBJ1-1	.	CASSLDEGWDTEAFF	TGTGCCAGCAGCTTGGATGAGGGGTGGGACACTGAAGCTTTCTTT
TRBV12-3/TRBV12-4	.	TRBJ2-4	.	CASKKGAKNIQYF	TGTGCCAGTAAAAAAGGGGCCAAAAACATTCAGTACTTC
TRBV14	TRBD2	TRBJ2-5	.	CASSKGRDRETQYF	TGTGCCAGCAGCAAAGGGAGGGATCGGGAGACCCAGTACTTC